The rows below give T cell receptor beta chains drawn from one sample of a study of blood T cell repertoires in COVID-19. TCRdb's copy holds only in-frame clones and misses some; the assay was immunoSEQ multiplex PCR. The data hold 150,000 to 250,000 clones, with about four fifths observed a single time. Specimen: PBMCs or T cells enriched from blood (not recorded which). The receptors stem from a man in his forties who had recovered from COVID-19. Each CDR3 is given with its conserved first and last residue. A D gene is named only where the DNA matches it firmly. For some rows the clone size is stated as once, few or many, or as a class when expanded; others skip it.

J: TRBJ1-1; size: -; V: TRBV3-1/TRBV3-2; D: TRBD1; DNA: TGTGCCAGCAGCCAATATACAGGGGGCACTGAAGCTTTCTTT; CDR3: CASSQYTGGTEAFF
J: TRBJ1-2; size: many; V: TRBV29-1; D: TRBD1; DNA: TGCAGCGTTGAAGATCAGGGGGTCTATGGCTACACCTTC; CDR3: CSVEDQGVYGYTF
J: TRBJ2-1; size: -; V: TRBV27; D: -; DNA: TGTGCCAGCACTACGGGTCCTTACAATGAGCAGTTCTTC; CDR3: CASTTGPYNEQFF
J: TRBJ1-1; size: -; V: TRBV6-1; D: -; DNA: TGTGCCAGCAGTGGAGGAGGGATAAGTGGCGAGACTGAAGCTTTCTTT; CDR3: CASSGGGISGETEAFF
J: TRBJ2-2; size: -; V: TRBV2; D: TRBD2; DNA: TGTGCCAGCAGTCTGGAGGCGGGAGTTTCCACCGGGGAGCTGTTTTTT; CDR3: CASSLEAGVSTGELFF
J: TRBJ1-1; size: -; V: TRBV29-1; D: -; DNA: TGCAGCGTTCAGATGAACACTGAAGCTTTCTTT; CDR3: CSVQMNTEAFF
J: TRBJ2-7; size: few; V: TRBV3-1/TRBV3-2; D: -; DNA: TGTGCCAGCAGCCAAGCCCTCTCCTACGAGCAGTACTTC; CDR3: CASSQALSYEQYF
J: TRBJ1-2; size: -; V: TRBV5-1; D: TRBD1; DNA: TGCGCCAGCAGCTTGGCCGGGACAGGGGCCTATGGCTACACCTTC; CDR3: CASSLAGTGAYGYTF
J: TRBJ2-1; size: once; V: TRBV11-2; D: TRBD2; DNA: TGTGCCAGCAGCGGCCCTAGCGGGAGATCGAGATACAATGAGCAGTTCTTC; CDR3: CASSGPSGRSRYNEQFF
J: TRBJ2-3; size: -; V: TRBV11-2; D: TRBD1; DNA: TGTGCCAGCAGGAAATGGACAGGAGGATTCACAGATACGCAGTATTTT; CDR3: CASRKWTGGFTDTQYF
J: TRBJ1-3; size: -; V: TRBV25-1; D: -; DNA: TGTGCCAGCAGTGATGTTCGGACGGAGGACACCATATATTTT; CDR3: CASSDVRTEDTIYF
J: TRBJ2-2; size: -; V: TRBV7-9; D: TRBD1; DNA: TGTGCCAGCAGCCCTAGGGACAGGGAAACCGGGGAGCTGTTTTTT; CDR3: CASSPRDRETGELFF
J: TRBJ1-2; size: -; V: TRBV5-4; D: TRBD1; DNA: TGTGCCAGCGGAAAACAGGGGGCTGATGGCTACACCTTC; CDR3: CASGKQGADGYTF
J: TRBJ1-2; size: few; V: TRBV29-1; D: -; DNA: TGCAGCGTCGCAACCCTGGGCCCAGGCGGCTACACCTTC; CDR3: CSVATLGPGGYTF
J: TRBJ2-3; size: -; V: TRBV6-2/TRBV6-3; D: TRBD2; DNA: TGTGCCAGCAGTAGGGTTACTAGCGGGGCCACAGATACGCAGTATTTT; CDR3: CASSRVTSGATDTQYF
J: TRBJ1-2; size: -; V: TRBV7-2; D: TRBD1; DNA: TGTGCCAGCAGCCCTATGACAGGGGTAGGCTACACCTTC; CDR3: CASSPMTGVGYTF
J: TRBJ1-4; size: -; V: TRBV3-1/TRBV3-2; D: -; DNA: TGTGCCAGCACCCGTCTGGGAGGGCATGAAAAACTGTTTTTT; CDR3: CASTRLGGHEKLFF
J: TRBJ2-1; size: -; V: TRBV7-2; D: TRBD2; DNA: TGTGCCAGCAGCTGGCGGGGGGGATACAATGAGCAGTTCTTC; CDR3: CASSWRGGYNEQFF
J: TRBJ1-2; size: -; V: TRBV3-1/TRBV3-2; D: -; DNA: TGTGCCAGCAGCCAAGTGGACACGGCTGGCTACACCTTC; CDR3: CASSQVDTAGYTF
J: TRBJ2-7; size: -; V: TRBV10-1; D: TRBD1; DNA: TGCGCCAGCAGTGAATACAGGGGACCCTACGAGCAGTACTTC; CDR3: CASSEYRGPYEQYF
J: TRBJ2-5; size: -; V: TRBV11-2; D: -; DNA: TGTGCCAGCAGCTGGGGAGTCCAAGAGACCCAGTACTTC; CDR3: CASSWGVQETQYF
J: TRBJ2-5; size: -; V: TRBV7-8; D: -; DNA: TGTGCCAGCAGCTTAGCGGAGGCACAAGAGACCCAGTACTTC; CDR3: CASSLAEAQETQYF
J: TRBJ1-1; size: -; V: TRBV18; D: TRBD1; DNA: TGTGCCAGCTCACCCCGACAGGGACGAGAAGAAGCTTTCTTT; CDR3: CASSPRQGREEAFF
J: TRBJ1-6; size: -; V: TRBV6-1; D: TRBD1; DNA: TGTGCCAGCAGTGAACTACAGGGGAACTCACCCCTCCACTTT; CDR3: CASSELQGNSPLHF
J: TRBJ2-5; size: many; V: TRBV7-9; D: TRBD2; DNA: TGTGCCAGCAGAGGCTCGGGGGGAGAGACCCAGTACTTC; CDR3: CASRGSGGETQYF
J: TRBJ2-2; size: -; V: TRBV25-1; D: TRBD1; DNA: TGTGCCAGCACCGACCCAGGGACAGGGCACACCGGGGAGCTGTTTTTT; CDR3: CASTDPGTGHTGELFF
J: TRBJ2-1; size: few; V: TRBV7-2; D: TRBD2; DNA: TGTGCCAGCAGCTTAGGGGCCCGGGGGGGCACTGAGCAGTTCTTC; CDR3: CASSLGARGGTEQFF